These 26 T cell receptor beta chains originate from one sample sequenced in a study of Ad26.COV2.S vaccination and SARS-CoV-2 variants. This sample's treatment: roughly 18 received Ad26.COV2.S at low or high dose, single or two shots; roughly five received placebo; per-sample allocation not given. Sampling occurred on day 63 after the first vaccine or placebo injection. The protocol was immunoSEQ multiplex PCR, while the TCRdb copy is restricted to in-frame clones and leaves out a portion. The sample shows about 480,000 clones, around 88% of them seen only once. The sample here was peripheral blood, taken in a trial of Ad26.COV2.S vaccine versus placebo. Source of these receptors: a person aged 18-65 years who received the Ad26.COV2.S COVID-19 vaccine or a placebo.

This clone came up once. The rearrangement links TRBV7-2 to TRBJ2-1; 7 nucleotides line up with TRBD1. Germline V gene data show CDR1 as SGHTA and CDR2 as FQGNSA. The CDR3 runs 15 residues. V shed 5 bases and J 7 bases; nucleotides not matched to a gene: 11. The CDR3 sequence is CASSPPGTARNEQFF. As DNA, the CDR3 is TGTGCCAGCAGCCCCCCCGGGACAGCGAGGAATGAGCAGTTCTTC.

This rearrangement joins TRBV20-1 to TRBJ2-3; 10 bases are a match to TRBD2. The CDR3 consists of 16 residues. CDR1 DFQATT and CDR2 SNEGSKA come from the germline V gene (reference sequence). J gave up 2 bases and V 3 bases, and 8 bases lay outside the gene matches. The CDR3 sequence: CSASDRLAGATDTQYF. DNA for the CDR3: TGCAGTGCTAGTGATCGACTAGCGGGCGCCACAGATACGCAGTATTTT.

The rearrangement uses TRBV7-9 and TRBJ2-3; D remains unclear. V lost 6 bases and J 2 bases, leaving 6 bases between the germline ends. Germline-derived CDR1 and CDR2 are SEHNR and FQNEAQ (reference sequence). The CDR3 consists of 12 residues. In DNA form, the CDR3 reads TGTGCCAGCAGGCTCGACACAGATACGCAGTATTTT. Encoded protein: CASRLDTDTQYF.

This clone occurred a few times. This chain connects TRBV14 to TRBJ1-1, with D unclear. CDR1 is SGHDN, CDR2 FVKESK, per germline. The CDR3 is made up of 14 amino acids. Trimming took 1 base from V and 7 from J, leaving 13 bases between them. CDR3 nucleotides: TGTGCCAGCAGCCAAGGGGATACCCTCTATGAAGCTTTCTTT. Its protein product is CASSQGDTLYEAFF.

A few counts support this clone. V and J are TRBV10-3 and TRBJ2-2; no reliable D call. Trimming pared 4 bases from V and 0 bases from J, leaving 9 bases between. The germline V gene has CDR1 ENHRY and CDR2 SYGVKD. The CDR3 consists of 15 residues. The CDR3 loop is CAISGSGTNTGELFF. The DNA for the CDR3 is TGTGCCATCAGTGGGAGTGGGACGAACACCGGGGAGCTGTTTTTT.

This chain joins TRBV27 and TRBJ2-7, with 15 bases fitting TRBD2. Looked up from germline, CDR1 is MNHEY and CDR2 is SMNVEV (reference sequence). This CDR3 is 17 amino acids long. After removal of 5 bases from V and 3 bases from J, the junction contained 8 bases not matched to a gene. The CDR3 sequence is CASSARTSGRVVYEQYF. As DNA, the CDR3 is TGTGCCAGCAGTGCACGGACTAGCGGGAGGGTGGTCTACGAGCAGTACTTC.

The V call is TRBV6-5, the J call TRBJ1-1; D is ambiguous. The germline gives CDR1 MNHEY, CDR2 SVGAGI. This CDR3 has 14 amino acids. The V and J ends lost 10 bases and 0 bases respectively, with 15 bases between them. In DNA form, the CDR3 reads TGTGCCACCTCCGATTGGCTGATGAACACTGAAGCTTTCTTT. Translating gives CATSDWLMNTEAFF.

This rearrangement joins TRBV2 to TRBJ2-7; 8 nucleotides align to TRBD2. Unmatched junction bases numbered 6, after V lost 5 bases and J lost 6 bases. This CDR3 is built from 13 residues. CDR1 and CDR2 from the germline V gene are SNHLY and FYNNEI. CDR3 sequence (DNA): TGTGCCAGCAGTAAAAACGGGAGGGCCGAGCAGTACTTC. Its translation: CASSKNGRAEQYF.

The V gene is TRBV6-6, the J gene TRBJ2-3; D call uncertain. The CDR3 runs to 14 residues. CDR1 and CDR2 from the germline V gene are MNHNY and SVGAGI (reference sequence). Trimming stripped 2 bases from V and 0 bases from J, with 6 bases between. The CDR3: CASSYQQSTDTQYF. DNA of the CDR3: TGTGCCAGCAGTTACCAGCAAAGCACAGATACGCAGTATTTT.

The CDR3 bases are TGTGCCAGGCCGGGACAGCCAAGGGTTACTAATGAAAAACTGTTTTTT. Its translation is CARPGQPRVTNEKLFF. The chain has TRBV27 and TRBJ1-4; TRBD1 aligns across 7 bases. The CDR3 has 16 residues. With V trimmed by 9 bases and J by 2 bases, 12 bases remained unmatched. From germline, CDR1 is MNHEY and CDR2 SMNVEV (reference sequence).

The gene calls are TRBV28 and TRBJ1-5, with TRBD1 matching over 7 bases. Trimming at V came to 10 bases and at J to 1 base, leaving 10 bases not matched to a gene. Per the germline V gene, CDR1 is MDHEN and CDR2 is SYDVKM. The CDR3 has 15 residues. This CDR3 reads CATMRTGTSNQPQHF. As DNA, the CDR3 is TGTGCCACCATGCGGACAGGAACAAGCAATCAGCCCCAGCATTTT.

The J gene is TRBJ2-7, the V gene TRBV5-4, with D perhaps being TRBD1 or TRBD2 (5 bases each). Trimming removed 3 bases at V and 0 bases at J, with 7 bases between. The CDR3 totals 13 residues. The germline CDR1 and CDR2 sequences are SGHNT and YYREEE (reference sequence). DNA of the CDR3: TGTGCCAGCAGCTCGGGGCACTCCTACGAGCAGTACTTC. Protein product: CASSSGHSYEQYF.

This rearrangement joins TRBV6-5 to TRBJ2-4, with 7 bases lining up with TRBD2. V was pared by 1 base and J by 9 bases, with 0 bases of the junction left unmatched. Germline V gene sequence: CDR1 MNHEY, CDR2 SVGAGI. The length of the CDR3 is 12 residues. In DNA, the CDR3 is TGTGCCAGCAGTTACTGGGGGGGCATTCAGTACTTC. It encodes CASSYWGGIQYF.

V usage is TRBV4-1 and J usage is TRBJ1-2, with a weak D call TRBD1 (6 bases). CDR3 length: 14 amino acids. Looked up from germline, CDR1 is MGHRA and CDR2 is YSYEKL. Trimming removed 2 bases from V and 8 bases from J, with 15 bases in between. CDR3 nucleotides: TGCGCCAGCAGCCAAAACCGGGGGGCAGACGGCTACACCTTC. Its protein is CASSQNRGADGYTF.

The gene calls are TRBV4-2 and TRBJ2-7; D remains unclear. Germline-derived CDR1 and CDR2 are LGHNA and YNFKEQ. The CDR3 is 13 amino acids. Trimming cost V 1 base and J 6 bases, with 10 bases left between them. The CDR3 loop is CASSQVSVSEQYF. The DNA of the CDR3 is TGTGCCAGCAGCCAAGTATCCGTCAGCGAGCAGTACTTC.

CDR3 sequence reads: CASSFLTNSYNSPLHF. CDR3 nucleotide sequence: TGTGCCAGCAGTTTCCTGACAAACTCCTATAATTCACCCCTCCACTTT. The chain carries TRBV28 and TRBJ1-6; no clear D gene. The germline V gene encodes CDR1 MDHEN and CDR2 SYDVKM. V gave up 3 bases and J gave up 0 bases, with 9 bases separating them. The CDR3 contains 16 residues. Using reference TRBV28 and TRBJ1-6 for the parts outside the CDR3, the full variable domain is DVKVTQSSRYLVKRTGEKVFLECVQDMDHENMFWYRQDPGLGLRLIYFSYDVKMKEKGDIPEGYSVSREKKERFSLILESASTNQTSMYLCASSFLTNSYNSPLHFGNGTRLTVT.

The chain is built from TRBV11-2 and TRBJ2-1; TRBD2 matches 12 bases. After removal of 0 bases from V and 9 bases from J, the junction contained 3 bases not matched to a gene. Germline loops: CDR1 SGHAT, CDR2 FQNNGV. The CDR3 is 15 residues long. The CDR3 DNA sequence: TGTGCCAGCAGCTTAGAGCGACTAGCGGGAGTTGAGCAGTTCTTC. Protein sequence: CASSLERLAGVEQFF.

In this sample, this clone turned up once. The chain combines TRBV9 with TRBJ2-4, with 12 bases aligning to TRBD1. The CDR3 is 16 amino acids. Germline values: CDR1 SGDLS, CDR2 YYNGEE. The V segment lost 0 bases and the J segment 8 bases; nucleotides outside the gene matches: 6. The CDR3 region is CASSVVGTGGRDIQYF. For the CDR3, the DNA is TGTGCCAGCAGCGTAGTTGGGACAGGGGGCCGGGACATTCAGTACTTC.

The CDR3 DNA sequence: TGTGCCAGCAGTTCCGGGACAACCGTCGACGAGCAGTACTTC. As protein: CASSSGTTVDEQYF. The V call is TRBV27, the J call TRBJ2-7; D is possibly TRBD1 (6 bases). Trimming pared 4 bases from V and 5 bases from J, leaving 15 bases between. The CDR3 sequence is 14 residues long. Germline CDR1 reads MNHEY; CDR2 reads SMNVEV (reference sequence).

The gene calls are TRBV28 and TRBJ2-1, with a weak D call TRBD2 (5 bases). Trimming shortened V by 6 bases and J by 0 bases, and 12 bases separated the two germline ends. This CDR3 spans 15 amino acids. CDR1 MDHEN and CDR2 SYDVKM come from the germline V gene. The CDR3 loop reads CASRLVQNSYNEQFF. CDR3 DNA: TGTGCCAGCAGACTAGTCCAGAACTCCTACAATGAGCAGTTCTTC.

The chain is built from TRBV3-1 (or the pseudogene TRBV3-2) and TRBJ1-1; D may be TRBD1 (6 bases). V lost 8 bases and J 10 bases, leaving 17 bases between the germline ends. The CDR3 spans 12 residues. Looked up from germline, CDR1 is LGHDT and CDR2 is YNNKEL (reference sequence). In DNA form, the CDR3 reads TGTGCCAGCCGGGATCCGGGACATGCAGCTTTCTTT. It encodes CASRDPGHAAFF.

The chain joins TRBV10-3 to TRBJ2-3, with 10 bases aligning to TRBD2. The V and J ends lost 3 bases and 0 bases, in that order; junction bases with no gene match: 9. This CDR3 has 18 amino acids. Germline-derived CDR1 and CDR2 are ENHRY and SYGVKD. CDR3 loop: CAISETGLAVASTDTQYF. The CDR3 DNA reads as TGTGCCATCAGTGAAACAGGACTAGCGGTTGCTAGCACAGATACGCAGTATTTT.

This clone was seen a few times. The identical CDR3 is also encoded by other nucleotide sequences in the sample. The J gene is TRBJ1-3, the V gene TRBV16; D not resolved. The CDR3 runs 13 residues. V lost 6 bases, J lost 0 bases, and 6 bases lay in between. CDR1 and CDR2 (germline): KGHSY, FQNENV. The CDR3 protein is CASSLSSGNTIYF. Written as DNA, the CDR3 is TGTGCCAGCAGTTTGTCCTCTGGAAACACCATATATTTT.

CDR3 nucleotides: TGTGCCAGTGAGGGGGGTCATCAGCCCCAGCATTTT. Translation: CASEGGHQPQHF. The chain recombines TRBV28 with TRBJ1-5; D perhaps matches TRBD1 (6 bases). The CDR3 contains 12 residues. Trimming took off 9 bases at V and 5 bases at J, with 11 bases between the two ends. Germline CDR1 MDHEN, CDR2 SYDVKM.

The chain recombines TRBV19 with TRBJ1-2; D may be TRBD1 (5 bases). Trimming cost V 0 bases and J 2 bases, with 7 bases left between them. The CDR3 length is 14 residues. Germline loops: CDR1 LNHDA, CDR2 SQIVND (reference sequence). The CDR3 region has the DNA TGTGCCAGTAGTATAGATTACAGGAACTATGGCTACACCTTC. Its protein is CASSIDYRNYGYTF.

The gene calls are TRBV18 and TRBJ2-3; 8 positions agree with TRBD1. The CDR3 runs to 13 residues. J lost 6 bases, V lost 4 bases, and 3 bases had no gene match. Germline V gene lookup returns CDR1 KGHSH and CDR2 LQKENI. CDR3 DNA: TGTGCCAGCTCACGGCGACAGGGGGATACGCAGTATTTT. Its translation is CASSRRQGDTQYF.